This T cell receptor beta chain was documented in a study of OX40 agonist ivuxolimab in advanced cancers. TCRdb keeps only in-frame clones here, not all; method: immunoSEQ multiplex PCR. The sample lists tens of thousands of clones, 70% to 85% seen once, with around 3.5% in the top ten. The receptor was derived from an adult with an advanced solid tumor such as melanoma, head and neck, liver or kidney cancer. This specimen consisted of CD4+ or CD8+ T cells sorted from blood, obtained in a trial of the OX40 agonist ivuxolimab.

In nucleotides, the CDR3 is TGTGCCAGCAGCCAAAGCGGGAGGGGCACAGATACGCAGTATTTT. The encoded protein is CASSQSGRGTDTQYF. The V call is TRBV28, the J call TRBJ2-3; 10 nucleotides match TRBD2. Germline CDR1 is MDHEN and CDR2 is SYDVKM. CDR3 length equals 15 residues. V was pared by 6 bases and J by 1 base, with 4 bases of the junction left unmatched.